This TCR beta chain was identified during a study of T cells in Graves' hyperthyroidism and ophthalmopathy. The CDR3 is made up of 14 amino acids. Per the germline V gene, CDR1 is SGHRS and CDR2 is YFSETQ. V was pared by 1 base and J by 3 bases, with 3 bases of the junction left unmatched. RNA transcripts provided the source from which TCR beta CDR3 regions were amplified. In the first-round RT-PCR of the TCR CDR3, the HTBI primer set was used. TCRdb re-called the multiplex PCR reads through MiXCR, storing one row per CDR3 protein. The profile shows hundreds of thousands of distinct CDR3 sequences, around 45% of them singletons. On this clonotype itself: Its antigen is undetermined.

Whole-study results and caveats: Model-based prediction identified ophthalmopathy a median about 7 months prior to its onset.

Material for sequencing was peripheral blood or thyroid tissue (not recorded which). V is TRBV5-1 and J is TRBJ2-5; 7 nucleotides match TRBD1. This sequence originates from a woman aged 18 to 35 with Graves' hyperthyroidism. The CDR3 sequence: CASSLMGQKETQYF. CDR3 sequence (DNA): TGCGCCAGCAGCTTGATGGGACAGAAAGAGACCCAGTACTTC.